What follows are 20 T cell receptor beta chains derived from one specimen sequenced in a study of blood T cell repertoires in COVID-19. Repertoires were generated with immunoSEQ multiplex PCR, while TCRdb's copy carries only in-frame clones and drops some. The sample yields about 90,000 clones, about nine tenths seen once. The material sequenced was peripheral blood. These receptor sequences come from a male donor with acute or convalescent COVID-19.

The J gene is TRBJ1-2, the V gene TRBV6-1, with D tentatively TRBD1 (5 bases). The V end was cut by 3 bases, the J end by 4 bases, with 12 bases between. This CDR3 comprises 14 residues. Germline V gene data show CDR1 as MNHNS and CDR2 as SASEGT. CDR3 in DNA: TGTGCCAGCAGTGAGGGTTGGCAGGGCTATGGCTACACCTTC. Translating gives CASSEGWQGYGYTF.

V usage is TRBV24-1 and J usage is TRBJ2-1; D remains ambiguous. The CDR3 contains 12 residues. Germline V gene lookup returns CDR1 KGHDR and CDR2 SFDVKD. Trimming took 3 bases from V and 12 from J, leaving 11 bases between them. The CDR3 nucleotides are TGTGCCACCAGTGATGGCCGACTTGGGCAGTTCTTC. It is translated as CATSDGRLGQFF.

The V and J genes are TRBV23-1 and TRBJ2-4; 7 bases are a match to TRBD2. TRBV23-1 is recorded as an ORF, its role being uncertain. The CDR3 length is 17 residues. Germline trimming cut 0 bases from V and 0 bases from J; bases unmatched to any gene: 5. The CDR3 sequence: CASSQSGGSEAKNIQYF. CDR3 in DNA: TGCGCCAGCAGTCAATCGGGAGGGAGTGAAGCCAAAAACATTCAGTACTTC.

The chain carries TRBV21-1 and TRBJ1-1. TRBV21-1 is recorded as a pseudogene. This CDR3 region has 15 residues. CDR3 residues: CASSKLGELNTEAFF. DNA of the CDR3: TGTGCCAGCAGCAAACTAGGAGAATTGAACACTGAAGCTTTCTTT.

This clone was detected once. The CDR3 region has the DNA TGTGCCAGCAGTCCCGCTAGCGGGGCCTCCTACGAGCAGTACTTC. This codes for CASSPASGASYEQYF. The chain links TRBV5-4 to TRBJ2-7; 9 positions agree with TRBD2. This CDR3 spans 15 amino acids. The germline CDR1 and CDR2 sequences are SGHNT and YYREEE (reference sequence). V gave up 5 bases and J gave up 0 bases; unmatched junction bases: 6. The whole variable domain, remainder taken from reference TRBV5-4 and TRBJ2-7, is ETGVTQSPTHLIKTRGQQVTLRCSSQSGHNTVSWYQQALGQGPQFIFQYYREEENGRGNFPPRFSGLQFPNYSSELNVNALELDDSALYLCASSPASGASYEQYFGPGTRLTVT.

CDR3 sequence (DNA): TGTGCCAGCAGCCCCGGGAGAGTCTCCTACAATGAGCAGTTCTTC. Its protein product is CASSPGRVSYNEQFF. The J gene is TRBJ2-1, the V gene TRBV9; possibly TRBD2 for D (6 bases). The CDR3 runs to 15 residues. Germline V CDR1 and CDR2: SGDLS, YYNGEE. The V end lost 4 bases, the J end lost 0 bases, and 11 bases lay between the germline ends.

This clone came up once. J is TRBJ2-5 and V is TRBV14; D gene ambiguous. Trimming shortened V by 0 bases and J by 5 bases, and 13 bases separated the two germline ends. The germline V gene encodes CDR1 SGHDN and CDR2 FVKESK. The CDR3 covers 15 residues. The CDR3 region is CASSQDNRRMETQYF. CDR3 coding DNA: TGTGCCAGCAGCCAAGATAATCGGAGAATGGAGACCCAGTACTTC.

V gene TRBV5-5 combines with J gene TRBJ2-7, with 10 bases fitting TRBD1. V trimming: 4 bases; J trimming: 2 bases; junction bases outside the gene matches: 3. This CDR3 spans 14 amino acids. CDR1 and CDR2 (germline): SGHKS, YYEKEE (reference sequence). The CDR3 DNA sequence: TGTGCCAGCAGCCCGGGACAGGGGCCCTACGAGCAGTACTTC. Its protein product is CASSPGQGPYEQYF.

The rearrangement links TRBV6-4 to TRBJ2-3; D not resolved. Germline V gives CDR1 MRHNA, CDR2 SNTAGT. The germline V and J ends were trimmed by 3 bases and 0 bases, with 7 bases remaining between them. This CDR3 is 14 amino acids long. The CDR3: CASSEARSTDTQYF. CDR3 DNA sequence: TGTGCCAGCAGTGAGGCGAGGAGCACAGATACGCAGTATTTT.

CDR3 sequence (DNA): TGTGCCAGCACCCGACCGGGGGTGAGGTCAGATACGCAGTATTTT. It specifies CASTRPGVRSDTQYF. The chain is built from TRBV28 and TRBJ2-3; maybe TRBD2 (6 bases). The CDR3 extends over 15 amino acids. Germline loops: CDR1 MDHEN, CDR2 SYDVKM. V lost 7 bases, J lost 4 bases, and 18 bases lay in between.

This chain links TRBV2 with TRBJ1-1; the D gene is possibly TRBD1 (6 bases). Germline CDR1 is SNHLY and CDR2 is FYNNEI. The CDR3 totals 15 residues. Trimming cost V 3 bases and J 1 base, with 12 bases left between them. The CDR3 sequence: CASSETGLGNTEAFF. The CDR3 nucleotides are TGTGCCAGCAGTGAGACAGGCCTTGGGAACACTGAAGCTTTCTTT.

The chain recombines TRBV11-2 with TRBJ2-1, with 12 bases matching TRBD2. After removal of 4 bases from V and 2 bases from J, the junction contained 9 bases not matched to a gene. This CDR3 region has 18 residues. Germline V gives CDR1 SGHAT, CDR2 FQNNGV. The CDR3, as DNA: TGTGCCAGCAGCTCCCCCCCGACTAGCGGGGGAGCCTACAATGAGCAGTTCTTC. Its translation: CASSSPPTSGGAYNEQFF. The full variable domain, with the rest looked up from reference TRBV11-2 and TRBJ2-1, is EAGVAQSPRYKIIEKRQSVAFWCNPISGHATLYWYQQILGQGPKLLIQFQNNGVVDDSQLPKDRFSAERLKGVDSTLKIQPAKLEDSAVYLCASSSPPTSGGAYNEQFFGPGTRLTVL.

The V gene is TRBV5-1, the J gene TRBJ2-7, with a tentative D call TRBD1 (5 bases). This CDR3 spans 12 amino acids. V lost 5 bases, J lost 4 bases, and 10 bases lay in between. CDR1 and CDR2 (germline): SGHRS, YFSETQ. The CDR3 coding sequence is TGCGCCAGCAGAGCCGACAGTTACGAGCAGTACTTC. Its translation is CASRADSYEQYF. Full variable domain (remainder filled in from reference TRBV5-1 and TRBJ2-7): KAGVTQTPRYLIKTRGQQVTLSCSPISGHRSVSWYQQTPGQGLQFLFEYFSETQRNKGNFPGRFSGRQFSNSRSEMNVSTLELGDSALYLCASRADSYEQYFGPGTRLTVT.

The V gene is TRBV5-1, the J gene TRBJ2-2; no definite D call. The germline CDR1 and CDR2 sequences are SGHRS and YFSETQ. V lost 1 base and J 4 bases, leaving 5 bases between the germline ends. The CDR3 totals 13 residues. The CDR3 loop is CASSLIGTGELFF. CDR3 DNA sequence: TGCGCCAGCAGCTTGATCGGCACCGGGGAGCTGTTTTTT.

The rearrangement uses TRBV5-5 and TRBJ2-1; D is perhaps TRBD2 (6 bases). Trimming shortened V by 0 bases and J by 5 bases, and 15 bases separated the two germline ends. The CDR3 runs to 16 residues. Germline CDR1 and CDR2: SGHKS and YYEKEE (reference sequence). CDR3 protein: CASSLELAWGDNEQFF. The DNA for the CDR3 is TGTGCCAGCAGCTTGGAACTAGCCTGGGGGGACAATGAGCAGTTCTTC.

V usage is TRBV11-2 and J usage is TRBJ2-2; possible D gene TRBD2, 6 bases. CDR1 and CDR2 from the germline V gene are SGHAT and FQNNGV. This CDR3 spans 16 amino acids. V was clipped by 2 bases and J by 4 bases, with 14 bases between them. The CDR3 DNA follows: TGTGCCAGCAGCTTATCCCATGCGGGGAGCACCGGGGAGCTGTTTTTT. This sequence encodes CASSLSHAGSTGELFF.

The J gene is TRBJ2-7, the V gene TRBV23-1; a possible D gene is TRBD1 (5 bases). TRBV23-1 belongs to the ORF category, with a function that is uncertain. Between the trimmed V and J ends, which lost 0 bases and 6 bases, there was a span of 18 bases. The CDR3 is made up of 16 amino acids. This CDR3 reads CASSQSVQVVCCEQYF. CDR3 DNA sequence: TGCGCCAGCAGTCAATCTGTACAGGTAGTTTGTTGCGAGCAGTACTTC.

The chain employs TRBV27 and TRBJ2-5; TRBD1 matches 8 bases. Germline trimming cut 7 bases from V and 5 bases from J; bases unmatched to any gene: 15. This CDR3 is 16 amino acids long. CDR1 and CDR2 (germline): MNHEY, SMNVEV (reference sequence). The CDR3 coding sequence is TGTGCCAGCATCCCTCGAGTAGGACAGGGTCCCGAGACCCAGTACTTC. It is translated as CASIPRVGQGPETQYF.

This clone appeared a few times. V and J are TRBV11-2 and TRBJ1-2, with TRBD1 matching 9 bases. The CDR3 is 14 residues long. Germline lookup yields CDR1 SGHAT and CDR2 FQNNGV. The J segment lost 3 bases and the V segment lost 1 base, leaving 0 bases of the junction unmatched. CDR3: CASSLGTGDYGYTF. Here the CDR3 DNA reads TGTGCCAGCAGCTTAGGGACAGGGGACTATGGCTACACCTTC.

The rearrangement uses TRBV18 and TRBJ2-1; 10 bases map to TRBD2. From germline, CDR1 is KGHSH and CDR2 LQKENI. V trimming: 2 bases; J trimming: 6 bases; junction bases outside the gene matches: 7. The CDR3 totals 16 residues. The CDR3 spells CASSPVSLAGTNEQFF. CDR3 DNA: TGTGCCAGCTCACCAGTATCACTAGCGGGGACCAATGAGCAGTTCTTC.